The 8 T cell receptor beta chains given below trace back to one sample, sequenced in a study of cytomegalovirus exposure and HLA in healthy donors. This PCR relied on a set of 60 Vbeta primers and 13 Jbeta primers. Clones were sequenced by immunoSEQ multiplex PCR, and TCRdb holds only the in-frame ones, with some missing. The sample lists some 150,000 clones; roughly 70% were seen once. The sample taken for sequencing was PBMCs. Every receptor here comes from a man aged 55-75 years in good health and CMV-seronegative.

This chain links TRBV11-1 with TRBJ1-1; 10 bases line up with TRBD1. V lost 5 bases to trimming and J lost 1 base; unmatched junction nucleotides: 10. The germline V gene has CDR1 SGHAT and CDR2 FQDESV (reference sequence). This CDR3 comprises 17 residues. The CDR3 DNA sequence: TGTGCCAGCAGCGTACCGGGACAGGGGTCCGAGAACACTGAAGCTTTCTTT. It encodes CASSVPGQGSENTEAFF. Using reference TRBV11-1 and TRBJ1-1 for the parts outside the CDR3, the full variable domain is EAEVAQSPRYKITEKSQAVAFWCDPISGHATLYWYRQILGQGPELLVQFQDESVVDDSQLPKDRFSAERLKGVDSTLKIQPAELGDSAMYLCASSVPGQGSENTEAFFGQGTRLTVV.

J is TRBJ2-1 and V is TRBV7-3; TRBD2 matches 7 bases. CDR3 length equals 14 residues. Germline CDR1 SGHTA, CDR2 FQGTGA. Trimming took 2 bases from V and 6 from J; bases not matched to a gene: 4. For the CDR3, the DNA is TGTGCCAGCAGCTTACCCTCTAGCGGCAATGAGCAGTTCTTC. This translates into CASSLPSSGNEQFF.

This chain connects TRBV2 to TRBJ1-5; a possible D gene is TRBD1 (5 bases). CDR3 length equals 14 residues. The germline CDR1 and CDR2 sequences are SNHLY and FYNNEI. V was shortened by 4 bases and J by 7 bases, with 14 bases between the two germline ends. CDR3 sequence (DNA): TGTGCCAGCAGTGCCGGTCAGGGTGGACAGCCCCAGCATTTT. It translates to CASSAGQGGQPQHF.

This chain joins TRBV6-4 and TRBJ2-1, with 7 bases matching TRBD1. The CDR3 contains 17 residues. The germline V gene has CDR1 MRHNA and CDR2 SNTAGT. V lost 1 base to trimming and J lost 8 bases; unmatched junction nucleotides: 14. The DNA for the CDR3 is TGTGCCAGCAGTGACTTCCCCGGGACAGCCGGTCAGCATGAGCAGTTCTTC. The encoded protein is CASSDFPGTAGQHEQFF.

The rearrangement uses TRBV28 and TRBJ2-5, with D perhaps matching TRBD2 (5 bases). The CDR3 length is 15 residues. V shed 5 bases and J shed 2 bases, with 15 bases lying between them. Germline V CDR1 and CDR2: MDHEN, SYDVKM. In DNA form, the CDR3 reads TGTGCCAGCAGTCCTAATGTAGGAGGTCAAGAGACCCAGTACTTC. It is translated as CASSPNVGGQETQYF.

The chain's CDR3 is CASSDRLTSPGELFF. DNA for the CDR3: TGTGCCAGCAGTGATCGACTGACTAGCCCCGGGGAGCTGTTTTTT. The chain has TRBV6-1 and TRBJ2-2; 7 nucleotides agree with TRBD2. After removal of 3 bases from V and 6 bases from J, the junction contained 7 bases not matched to a gene. The germline gives CDR1 MNHNS, CDR2 SASEGT. The CDR3 spans 15 residues.

The J gene is TRBJ1-5, the V gene TRBV19; D remains unclear. The CDR3 has 14 residues. From germline, CDR1 is LNHDA and CDR2 SQIVND (reference sequence). The V gene lost 2 bases and the J gene lost 4 bases, with 9 bases spanning the gap. In nucleotides, the CDR3 is TGTGCCAGTAGTATACAGACGGAGAATCAGCCCCAGCATTTT. It encodes CASSIQTENQPQHF.

This clone was counted a few times. Here the CDR3 reads CASSQETGGSYEQYF. The CDR3 DNA reads as TGCGCCAGCAGCCAAGAGACAGGGGGTTCCTACGAGCAGTACTTC. This chain joins TRBV4-3 and TRBJ2-7, with 9 bases that match TRBD1. Germline CDR1 is LGHNA and CDR2 is YSLEER. The CDR3 contains 15 residues. Trimming at V came to 0 bases and at J to 1 base, leaving 1 base not matched to a gene.